One sample yielded the 26 T cell receptor beta chains listed below, sequenced in a study of blood T cell repertoires in COVID-19 (TCRdb year 2020). The library was prepared using the immunoSEQ multiplex PCR assay. TCRdb holds this immuneACCESS table with in-frame rearrangements only. Some clones are missing; in checked studies, unresolved V genes explain under half, and the rest has no known cause. This sample lists under 200,000 clones; more than 75% were detected once. The ten largest clones add up to 5.5% to 7% of the sample. Sequencing used peripheral blood. These receptors came from a man aged 35-49 years with active or convalescent COVID-19.

The J gene is TRBJ2-5, the V gene TRBV5-6, with D unclear. The CDR3 spans 12 residues. V lost 3 bases to trimming and J lost 9 bases, with 12 bases between them. CDR1 and CDR2 from the germline V gene are SGHDT and YYEEEE. The chain's CDR3 is CASSSVTEPQYF. CDR3 DNA: TGTGCCAGCAGCTCAGTGACGGAGCCCCAGTACTTC.

V gene TRBV5-6 combines with J gene TRBJ2-5, with TRBD1 identical over 7 bases. J gave up 5 bases and V 2 bases, and 3 bases lay outside the gene matches. Germline V gene sequence: CDR1 SGHDT, CDR2 YYEEEE. The CDR3 runs 13 residues. Here the CDR3 reads CASSFDRAETQYF. In DNA form, the CDR3 reads TGTGCCAGCAGCTTCGACAGGGCGGAGACCCAGTACTTC.

V is TRBV24-1 and J is TRBJ1-3; D is undetermined. V lost 7 bases to trimming and J lost 1 base, with 7 bases between them. The length of the CDR3 is 13 residues. In germline, CDR1 is KGHDR, CDR2 SFDVKD. The CDR3 region is CATRGKSGNTIYF. CDR3 coding DNA: TGTGCCACCAGGGGCAAATCTGGAAACACCATATATTTT.

CDR3: CASSAKGRGGSETQYF. The CDR3 nucleotides are TGTGCCAGCAGCGCGAAGGGACGGGGGGGCTCGGAGACCCAGTACTTC. This chain connects TRBV5-4 to TRBJ2-5, with 8 positions matching TRBD2. V was clipped by 4 bases and J by 5 bases; unmatched bases: 13. Germline CDR1 reads SGHNT; CDR2 reads YYREEE (reference sequence). The length of the CDR3 is 16 residues. The full variable domain, with the rest looked up from reference TRBV5-4 and TRBJ2-5, is ETGVTQSPTHLIKTRGQQVTLRCSSQSGHNTVSWYQQALGQGPQFIFQYYREEENGRGNFPPRFSGLQFPNYSSELNVNALELDDSALYLCASSAKGRGGSETQYFGPGTRLLVL.

The V and J genes are TRBV27 and TRBJ1-1; D remains ambiguous. V was trimmed by 5 bases and J by 4 bases, leaving 11 bases between them. Germline V lookup: CDR1 MNHEY, CDR2 SMNVEV (reference sequence). This CDR3 has 13 amino acids. CDR3 nucleotide sequence: TGTGCCAGCAGTCCGGGGATCGGCACTGAAGCTTTCTTT. Translation: CASSPGIGTEAFF.

The chain links TRBV11-1 to TRBJ2-1; D unresolved. The CDR3 consists of 13 residues. Germline CDR1 SGHAT, CDR2 FQDESV (reference sequence). V dropped 5 bases and J dropped 7 bases, with 12 bases sitting between them. The DNA for the CDR3 is TGTGCCAGCAGCCCAATTTTAGTTAATGAGCAGTTCTTC. Amino acid sequence: CASSPILVNEQFF.

This clone showed up just once. The rearrangement joins TRBV10-3 to TRBJ2-7; 7 bases align to TRBD1. Per germline, CDR1 ENHRY and CDR2 SYGVKD. The CDR3 totals 14 residues. V dropped 3 bases and J dropped 2; count of bases not matched to a gene: 4. The CDR3 sequence is CAISDQGEPYEQYF. The CDR3 DNA reads as TGTGCCATCAGTGACCAGGGGGAACCCTACGAGCAGTACTTC.

The chain carries TRBV14 and TRBJ1-2; TRBD1 aligns across 10 bases. This CDR3 has 14 amino acids. Trimming took 4 bases from V and 6 from J; bases not matched to a gene: 5. Germline CDR1 is SGHDN and CDR2 is FVKESK. The CDR3 is CASSPTGTGDGYTF. CDR3 DNA sequence: TGTGCCAGCAGCCCTACCGGGACAGGGGATGGCTACACCTTC.

CDR3 loop: CASSPRTGNTGELFF. CDR3 bases: TGCGCCAGCAGCCCTAGGACAGGGAACACCGGGGAGCTGTTTTTT. This chain joins TRBV5-1 and TRBJ2-2; 7 bases are shared with TRBD1. CDR3 size: 15 residues. The V segment lost 4 bases and the J segment 1 base; nucleotides outside the gene matches: 4. Germline loops: CDR1 SGHRS, CDR2 YFSETQ.

J is TRBJ1-1 and V is TRBV5-4; D possibly corresponds to TRBD1 (5 bases). V was clipped by 4 bases and J by 0 bases, with 16 bases between them. CDR1 and CDR2 from the germline V gene are SGHNT and YYREEE (reference sequence). The CDR3 contains 16 residues. This CDR3 reads CASSPRGGGLNTEAFF. CDR3 nucleotides: TGTGCCAGCAGCCCCCGCGGGGGGGGGTTGAACACTGAAGCTTTCTTT.

The chain has TRBV5-1 and TRBJ1-1; perhaps TRBD1 as D (6 bases). Germline lookup yields CDR1 SGHRS and CDR2 YFSETQ. The CDR3 has 15 amino acids. Trimming removed 0 bases from V and 1 base from J, with 10 bases in between. The CDR3 DNA reads as TGCGCCAGCAGCTTGGTGCGGGGGGCGAACACTGAAGCTTTCTTT. Translating it yields CASSLVRGANTEAFF.

The V gene is TRBV3-1 (or the pseudogene TRBV3-2), the J gene TRBJ2-3; TRBD2 is a possible D gene (6 bases). V was pared by 5 bases and J by 6 bases, with 18 bases between. Germline V lookup: CDR1 LGHDT, CDR2 YNNKEL (reference sequence). The CDR3 runs to 15 residues. In DNA form, the CDR3 reads TGTGCCAGCAGCGCGGGACTTTGGGGGTGGGATACGCAGTATTTT. Residues: CASSAGLWGWDTQYF.

The CDR3 reads CASSPFLGLTSGGNNEQFF. In DNA, the CDR3 is TGCGCCAGCAGCCCTTTCTTGGGATTGACTAGCGGGGGCAACAATGAGCAGTTCTTC. The V call is TRBV5-1, the J call TRBJ2-1, with 12 bases fitting TRBD2. The V gene's germline CDR1 is SGHRS and CDR2 YFSETQ. V was pared by 4 bases and J by 5 bases, with 16 bases of the junction left unmatched. The CDR3 runs 19 residues.

The chain joins TRBV12-3 or TRBV12-4 to TRBJ1-2; a weak D match, TRBD1 (5 bases). Trimming stripped 8 bases from V and 4 bases from J, with 14 bases between. This CDR3 spans 13 amino acids. The CDR3: CASSPRGTYGYTF. The CDR3 nucleotides are TGTGCCAGCTCCCCCCGGGGGACCTATGGCTACACCTTC.

The chain is built from TRBV28 and TRBJ2-4; tentative D call: TRBD1 (5 bases). Trimming cost V 6 bases and J 8 bases, with 14 bases left between them. Germline V gene lookup returns CDR1 MDHEN and CDR2 SYDVKM. The CDR3 consists of 13 residues. CDR3 amino acids: CASSLQGVDIQYF. CDR3 bases: TGTGCCAGCAGCCTTCAGGGTGTAGACATTCAGTACTTC.

The rearrangement joins TRBV19 to TRBJ1-2; TRBD1 agrees at 7 bases. The CDR3 length is 16 residues. The junction had 17 bases not matched to a gene; V was cut back by 9 bases and J by 4 bases. CDR1 is LNHDA, CDR2 SQIVND, per germline (reference sequence). The CDR3 DNA reads as TGTGCCAGCACCCCCTTCCGAAAGGGACAGATCTATGGCTACACCTTC. Translated: CASTPFRKGQIYGYTF.

The chain combines TRBV19 with TRBJ1-2, with 11 bases lining up with TRBD1. V lost 5 bases, J lost 8 bases, and 10 bases stayed unmatched. The CDR3 is 15 amino acids. Germline-derived CDR1 and CDR2 are LNHDA and SQIVND (reference sequence). The CDR3 DNA is TGTGCCAGTAGTTCGCCGGACAGGGGGCCCATAGGCTACACCTTC. Protein: CASSSPDRGPIGYTF. The whole variable domain, filled in from reference TRBV19 and TRBJ1-2, reads DGGITQSPKYLFRKEGQNVTLSCEQNLNHDAMYWYRQDPGQGLRLIYYSQIVNDFQKGDIAEGYSVSREKKESFPLTVTSAQKNPTAFYLCASSSPDRGPIGYTFGSGTRLTVV.

This sequence joins TRBV19 and TRBJ2-1, with D tentatively TRBD2 (6 bases). The CDR3 spans 18 residues. Germline V gives CDR1 LNHDA, CDR2 SQIVND (reference sequence). V was trimmed by 0 bases and J by 0 bases, leaving 15 bases between them. CDR3 nucleotides: TGTGCCAGTAGTATAGAAGTGACTAGACAGAGCTCCTACAATGAGCAGTTCTTC. This gives the protein CASSIEVTRQSSYNEQFF.

The chain recombines TRBV14 with TRBJ1-2, with 8 bases that match TRBD1. The V and J ends lost 4 bases and 2 bases, in that order; junction bases with no gene match: 12. Germline V gives CDR1 SGHDN, CDR2 FVKESK. This CDR3 is built from 17 residues. This chain's CDR3 is CASSPEDRATRNYGYTF. The CDR3 DNA is TGTGCCAGCAGCCCTGAGGACAGGGCCACGCGGAACTATGGCTACACCTTC.

This chain joins TRBV5-1 and TRBJ2-1; maybe TRBD1 (5 bases). Germline lookup yields CDR1 SGHRS and CDR2 YFSETQ. CDR3 length: 14 residues. Trimming removed 0 bases at V and 8 bases at J, with 12 bases between. The DNA for the CDR3 is TGCGCCAGCAGCTTGGAACAGGCATCCTATGAGCAGTTCTTC. Encoded protein: CASSLEQASYEQFF.

The chain combines TRBV5-1 with TRBJ1-6, with 7 bases lining up with TRBD1. Unmatched junction bases numbered 2, after V lost 0 bases and J lost 5 bases. The CDR3 has 15 amino acids. Per germline, CDR1 SGHRS and CDR2 YFSETQ. CDR3 loop: CASSLDGTDNSPLHF. The CDR3 coding sequence is TGCGCCAGCAGCTTGGACGGGACAGATAATTCACCCCTCCACTTT.

The CDR3 reads CASSVGTAQETQYF. The CDR3 bases are TGTGCCAGCAGTGTTGGGACAGCCCAAGAGACCCAGTACTTC. The chain carries TRBV2 and TRBJ2-5; TRBD1 aligns across 7 bases. The CDR3 length is 14 residues. Unmatched junction bases numbered 3, after V lost 4 bases and J lost 1 base. Per the germline V gene, CDR1 is SNHLY and CDR2 is FYNNEI.

The chain is built from TRBV10-3 and TRBJ2-7, with a weak D call TRBD1 (5 bases). Between the trimmed V and J ends, which lost 4 bases and 4 bases, there was a span of 5 bases. The germline CDR1 and CDR2 sequences are ENHRY and SYGVKD. The CDR3 is 11 residues long. CDR3 DNA: TGTGCCATCAGTGGACAGTACGAGCAGTACTTC. It yields the protein CAISGQYEQYF.

This clone occurred once. The chain recombines TRBV4-1 with TRBJ1-2; no definite D call. V lost 3 bases and J 8 bases, leaving 16 bases between the germline ends. The CDR3 is made up of 14 amino acids. Looked up from germline, CDR1 is MGHRA and CDR2 is YSYEKL. For the CDR3, the DNA is TGCGCCAGCAGCCACCCCCGCGAAAAACGGGGCTACACCTTC. It is translated as CASSHPREKRGYTF.

V is TRBV19 and J is TRBJ2-3, with 10 nucleotides matching TRBD2. V shed 0 bases and J 2 bases; nucleotides not matched to a gene: 5. The CDR3 totals 17 residues. Germline V CDR1 and CDR2: LNHDA, SQIVND (reference sequence). For the CDR3, the DNA is TGTGCCAGTAGTATAGACTCGCTAGCGGGGGTCACAGATACGCAGTATTTT. It encodes CASSIDSLAGVTDTQYF. The variable domain in full, completed from reference TRBV19 and TRBJ2-3, reads DGGITQSPKYLFRKEGQNVTLSCEQNLNHDAMYWYRQDPGQGLRLIYYSQIVNDFQKGDIAEGYSVSREKKESFPLTVTSAQKNPTAFYLCASSIDSLAGVTDTQYFGPGTRLTVL.

The chain joins TRBV27 to TRBJ2-1, with TRBD1 matching 7 bases. Per germline, CDR1 MNHEY and CDR2 SMNVEV (reference sequence). The CDR3 covers 14 residues. The junction had 15 bases not matched to a gene; V was cut back by 10 bases and J by 9 bases. CDR3 in DNA: TGTGCCACCCACGATGATGACAGGGCCGGTGAGCAGTTCTTC. Translated: CATHDDDRAGEQFF.